The source of this T cell receptor (beta chain) is a study of T cell clones after liver transplantation. Study-wide context: Draws occurred before transplant, before withdrawal, and after complete or failed withdrawal. Study-wide findings and caveats: Small, mixed patient groups and varying post-transplant times limit these conclusions. Graft donor-reactive T cells possibly entered the graft instead of undergoing deletion.

Assay used: immunoSEQ multiplex PCR; TCRdb lists only in-frame clones, some missing. This sample has roughly 15,000 clones; approximately 81% occur once, and the top ten carry about 28%. The CDR3 is 18 residues long. Per germline, CDR1 MDHEN and CDR2 SYDVKM. The V gene end was trimmed by 4 bases and the J gene end by 4 bases; junction bases not matched to a gene: 19. Details on this clone: The antigen remains unidentified.

The clonotype comes from a human patient who received a liver transplant. Some T cells may arise from the graft donor. This chain uses TRBV28 with TRBJ2-7; 7 nucleotides align to TRBD1. The sequenced sample was CD8+ T cells from blood, obtained about 50 months after liver transplant. CDR3 coding DNA: TGTGCCAGCAGTTCCGCCATCCCAGACAGGGTTGGTTGGTACGAGCAGTACTTC. Amino acids: CASSSAIPDRVGWYEQYF.